This entry concerns a single T cell receptor (beta chain). The target antigen is unknown. From germline, CDR1 is SQVTM and CDR2 ANQGSEA. Trimming took off 7 bases at V and 0 bases at J, with 10 bases between the two ends. The CDR3 length is 12 residues. The sample belongs to a study of identical twins. General study results and limits: Recombination models fit unrelated individuals' TCR alpha sharing but underestimated twins'.

TCRdb recomputed calls from the 5' RACE reads with MiXCR, one row per CDR3 protein. The sample carries 450,000 to 650,000 distinct CDR3 sequences, roughly 9.9% recorded once. The data were also submitted as part of a second study, on yellow fever vaccine responses in identical twins.

Sequencing input: PBMCs. The TCR comes from a young woman in good health. The chain combines TRBV29-1 with TRBJ2-7; perhaps TRBD1 as D (5 bases). CDR3 in amino acids: CSATESSYEQYF. The CDR3 bases are TGCAGCGCGACAGAGAGCTCCTACGAGCAGTACTTC.